What follows are 23 T cell receptor beta chains derived from one specimen sequenced in a study of identical twins. TCRdb independently ran MiXCR on the 5' RACE reads; one entry per CDR3 protein. The sample contains some 760,000 distinct CDR3 sequences, around a sixth of which appear only once. The data were also submitted as part of a second study, on T cells expressing NK-cell markers.

The sequenced material came from PBMCs. All receptors derive from a woman aged 18-30 years in good health.

The chain links TRBV29-1 to TRBJ1-1; D may be TRBD1 (5 bases). This CDR3 has 13 residues. CDR1 is SQVTM, CDR2 ANQGSEA, per germline. The V end lost 3 bases, the J end lost 2 bases, and 10 bases lay between the germline ends. The CDR3 reads CSVEDTRNTEAFF. CDR3 bases: TGCAGCGTTGAGGACACCCGAAACACTGAAGCTTTCTTT.

J is TRBJ2-1 and V is TRBV18; the D gene is possibly TRBD2 (6 bases). CDR1 is KGHSH, CDR2 LQKENI, per germline. With 0 bases removed from V and 9 bases from J, the gap between germline ends came to 12 bases. The CDR3 totals 14 residues. The CDR3 DNA sequence: TGTGCCAGCTCACCACCCTCACTAGCAGGTGAGCAGTTCTTC. Encoded protein: CASSPPSLAGEQFF.

This clonotype has just a few counts. The chain has TRBV2 and TRBJ2-1; D not resolved. Trimming left V 6 bases short and J 5 bases short, with 11 bases between. The CDR3 runs to 13 residues. Per the germline V gene, CDR1 is SNHLY and CDR2 is FYNNEI. The CDR3 DNA sequence: TGTGCCAGCAGAGCCGACCAGAACAATGAGCAGTTCTTC. Residues: CASRADQNNEQFF. The full variable domain, completed using reference TRBV2 and TRBJ2-1, is EPEVTQTPSHQVTQMGQEVILRCVPISNHLYFYWYRQILGQKVEFLVSFYNNEISEKSEIFDDQFSVERPDGSNFTLKIRSTKLEDSAMYFCASRADQNNEQFFGPGTRLTVL.

The chain uses TRBV5-5 and TRBJ2-1, with D unclear. The CDR3 is 11 amino acids. Germline assignment: CDR1 SGHKS and CDR2 YYEKEE (reference sequence). Trimming took 2 bases from V and 13 from J, leaving 10 bases between them. The CDR3 here is CASSLSTGQFF. In nucleotides, the CDR3 is TGTGCCAGCAGCTTATCTACTGGCCAGTTCTTC.

The rearrangement joins TRBV20-1 to TRBJ2-3; TRBD2 agrees at 10 bases. Germline V lookup: CDR1 DFQATT, CDR2 SNEGSKA (reference sequence). V was clipped by 3 bases and J by 6 bases; unmatched bases: 9. The CDR3 contains 15 residues. Here the CDR3 reads CSASPASGGGDTQYF. The CDR3 coding sequence is TGCAGTGCTAGCCCAGCGAGCGGGGGGGGGGATACGCAGTATTTT.

The chain recombines TRBV15 with TRBJ1-2; no clear D. V was cut by 4 bases and J by 4 bases, with 7 bases left in between. CDR3 length: 12 amino acids. The germline CDR1 and CDR2 sequences are LNHNV and YYDKDF (reference sequence). The CDR3 DNA reads TGTGCCACCAGCATCAACGGCTATGGCTACACCTTC. Translated: CATSINGYGYTF.

This clonotype turned up a few times. The V call is TRBV21-1, the J call TRBJ2-4. TRBV21-1 is a recognized pseudogene. The CDR3 totals 12 residues. CDR3: CAFPGRKNIQYF. The CDR3 bases are TGTGCATTTCCAGGACGCAAAAACATTCAGTACTTC.

There are a few counts of this clonotype. The chain uses TRBV5-1 and TRBJ1-3, with TRBD1 identical over 9 bases. The J segment lost 8 bases and the V segment lost 0 bases, leaving 12 bases of the junction unmatched. The CDR3 has 17 amino acids. Per the germline V gene, CDR1 is SGHRS and CDR2 is YFSETQ. This chain's CDR3 is CASSLAGTGTYRDTIYF. The CDR3 region has the DNA TGCGCCAGCAGCTTGGCCGGGACAGGGACGTATAGGGACACCATATATTTT.

The chain employs TRBV10-2 and TRBJ2-7; D unclear. CDR3 length: 13 residues. Germline CDR1 is WSHSY and CDR2 is SAAADI. Trimming took 4 bases from V and 2 from J, leaving 9 bases between them. This chain's CDR3 is CASSGLQPYEQYF. CDR3 bases: TGCGCCAGCAGTGGGCTACAGCCCTACGAGCAGTACTTC.

V gene TRBV7-9 combines with J gene TRBJ2-1; TRBD2 agrees at 9 bases. Losses at the gene ends were 5 bases for V and 8 bases for J; bases not matched to a gene: 10. Germline V gene lookup returns CDR1 SEHNR and CDR2 FQNEAQ (reference sequence). The length of the CDR3 is 15 residues. CDR3 coding DNA: TGTGCCAGCAGCCGCCTTAGCGGGGGTAAGGATGAGCAGTTCTTC. Its translation: CASSRLSGGKDEQFF.

The table lists this clonotype with a few counts. This chain uses TRBV5-6 with TRBJ1-6; D may be TRBD1 (5 bases). The CDR3 sequence is 14 residues long. V shed 4 bases and J shed 10 bases, with 15 bases lying between them. Germline CDR1 reads SGHDT; CDR2 reads YYEEEE. CDR3 DNA sequence: TGTGCCAGCAGCCAGGGCCTCAGGGCATCACCCCTCCACTTT. It specifies CASSQGLRASPLHF.

The chain has TRBV7-2 and TRBJ2-3; D gene ambiguous. V shed 2 bases and J shed 3 bases, with 12 bases lying between them. Germline V gene data show CDR1 as SGHTA and CDR2 as FQGNSA. The length of the CDR3 is 15 residues. The CDR3 protein is CASSLTVRQTDTQYF. CDR3 nucleotides: TGTGCCAGCAGCTTAACCGTCAGGCAGACAGATACGCAGTATTTT.

This chain uses TRBV29-1 with TRBJ2-5; TRBD2 agrees at 10 bases. Germline loops: CDR1 SQVTM, CDR2 ANQGSEA. J gave up 4 bases and V 5 bases, and 1 base lay outside the gene matches. This CDR3 region has 12 residues. In DNA form, the CDR3 reads TGCAGCGTTAGACTAGCGGGAGAGACCCAGTACTTC. This gives the protein CSVRLAGETQYF.

This clonotype showed up just a few times. J is TRBJ2-1 and V is TRBV18, with 7 positions matching TRBD2. The CDR3 covers 16 residues. Trimming at V came to 2 bases and at J to 2 bases, leaving 6 bases not matched to a gene. Germline V gives CDR1 KGHSH, CDR2 LQKENI. The CDR3 region has the DNA TGTGCCAGCTCACCAGAAGGCGGGGGACCCTACAATGAGCAGTTCTTC. Protein sequence: CASSPEGGGPYNEQFF.

This clonotype showed up just a few times. The chain uses TRBV12-3 or TRBV12-4 and TRBJ1-3; D may be TRBD1 (6 bases). V dropped 6 bases and J dropped 9 bases, with 12 bases sitting between them. CDR3 length equals 12 residues. The CDR3 DNA is TGTGCCAGCAGAAAAAACAGGGTCACCATATATTTT. It encodes CASRKNRVTIYF.

CDR3 residues: CASSYSGQPTGELFF. The CDR3 coding sequence is TGTGCCAGCAGTTACTCCGGGCAGCCAACCGGGGAGCTGTTTTTT. The chain uses TRBV6-5 and TRBJ2-2; D remains ambiguous. V dropped 0 bases and J dropped 5 bases, with 10 bases sitting between them. CDR1 and CDR2 from the germline V gene are MNHEY and SVGAGI. This CDR3 comprises 15 residues.

This clonotype was counted a few times. The rearrangement joins TRBV6-1 to TRBJ2-6; no reliable D call. V lost 5 bases and J lost 4, with 15 bases in between. The CDR3 runs 16 residues. Germline CDR1 and CDR2: MNHNS and SASEGT. The CDR3 here is CASSRWPARGANVLTF. CDR3 bases: TGTGCCAGCAGTCGGTGGCCGGCAAGGGGGGCCAACGTCCTGACTTTC.

This clonotype was seen repeatedly, ten times or more. The chain carries TRBV12-3 or TRBV12-4 and TRBJ2-3, with D unclear. The CDR3 has 12 amino acids. Trimming took off 3 bases at V and 10 bases at J, with 11 bases between the two ends. Here the CDR3 reads CASSFPSGAQYF. The CDR3 DNA is TGTGCCAGCAGTTTCCCTAGTGGGGCGCAGTATTTT.

This clonotype was counted a few times. This chain connects TRBV12-3 or TRBV12-4 to TRBJ1-5; unclear D gene. The CDR3 has 14 residues. V lost 2 bases to trimming and J lost 7 bases, with 12 bases between them. The CDR3 loop reads CASSLRRVRQPQHF. CDR3 nucleotides: TGTGCCAGCAGTTTACGGAGGGTCCGGCAGCCCCAGCATTTT.

This chain uses TRBV9 with TRBJ2-6, with D maybe TRBD1 (5 bases). The CDR3 has 15 residues. With 1 base removed from V and 5 bases from J, the gap between germline ends came to 10 bases. Germline values: CDR1 SGDLS, CDR2 YYNGEE. The CDR3 loop is CASSVYPGRANVLTF. Here the CDR3 DNA reads TGTGCCAGCAGCGTATACCCAGGGCGGGCCAACGTCCTGACTTTC.

The chain recombines TRBV10-3 with TRBJ2-3, with D perhaps TRBD2 (6 bases). There are 12 residues in the CDR3. V dropped 10 bases and J dropped 4 bases, with 12 bases sitting between them. In germline, CDR1 is ENHRY, CDR2 SYGVKD. Here the CDR3 DNA reads TGTGCCACCCGGGCTAGCGCAGATACGCAGTATTTT. Translated, it gives CATRASADTQYF.

The chain has TRBV7-9 and TRBJ2-3; TRBD1 aligns across 8 bases. The CDR3 totals 15 residues. The V and J ends lost 0 bases and 3 bases, in that order; junction bases with no gene match: 2. Germline-derived CDR1 and CDR2 are SEHNR and FQNEAQ (reference sequence). CDR3 sequence reads: CASSLAQGATDTQYF. The CDR3 DNA follows: TGTGCCAGCAGCTTAGCTCAGGGGGCTACAGATACGCAGTATTTT.

The chain employs TRBV6-5 and TRBJ2-7, with D possibly being TRBD2 (5 bases). The CDR3 runs 15 residues. The V end lost 0 bases, the J end lost 2 bases, and 11 bases lay between the germline ends. Germline V CDR1 and CDR2: MNHEY, SVGAGI. The DNA of the CDR3 is TGTGCCAGCAGTTACTCGAGAGGGCACCCCTACGAGCAGTACTTC. Protein product: CASSYSRGHPYEQYF.